The 21 T cell receptor beta chains reported below all come from one sample, sequenced in a study of cytomegalovirus exposure and HLA in healthy donors. 13 Jbeta primers and 60 Vbeta primers were used for the PCR. Data came from immunoSEQ multiplex PCR; TCRdb stores just in-frame clones and leaves some out. The data contain approximately 180,000 clones, around 75% of them seen just once; the ten biggest clones take up approximately 2%. The sample was PBMCs. These receptors were taken from a woman aged 25 to 39 in good health and CMV-seronegative.

The V and J genes are TRBV10-3 and TRBJ2-7; weak D call: TRBD2 (5 bases). The CDR3 covers 12 residues. The germline CDR1 and CDR2 sequences are ENHRY and SYGVKD. Trimming shortened V by 5 bases and J by 2 bases, and 7 bases separated the two germline ends. Here the CDR3 reads CAISSGTYEQYF. The CDR3 coding sequence is TGTGCCATCAGTAGCGGAACCTACGAGCAGTACTTC.

This chain connects TRBV7-6 to TRBJ2-1, with 12 bases that match TRBD2. Germline CDR1 reads SGHVS; CDR2 reads FNYEAQ. CDR3 size: 14 residues. V was clipped by 3 bases and J by 10 bases; unmatched bases: 4. The CDR3 loop reads CASSFLAGGEEQFF. The CDR3 bases are TGTGCCAGCAGCTTCCTAGCGGGAGGGGAGGAGCAGTTCTTC.

As for this clone: Other DNA sequences in this specimen translate into the identical CDR3. This chain joins TRBV5-6 and TRBJ1-2; no firm D call. Looked up from germline, CDR1 is SGHDT and CDR2 is YYEEEE. V was clipped by 0 bases and J by 2 bases, with 5 bases between them. CDR3 length equals 13 residues. The CDR3 DNA is TGTGCCAGCAGCTTGGTAGCCAACTATGGCTACACCTTC. Translation: CASSLVANYGYTF.

The CDR3 DNA reads TGTGCCAGCTGCGGACACCTCGGCAACACTGAAGCTTTCTTT. This encodes CASCGHLGNTEAFF. The chain couples TRBV21-1 to TRBJ1-1; the DNA was not compared with TRBD1, the D call given in the table. TRBV21-1 is marked as a pseudogene. The CDR3 sequence is 14 residues long.

This clone was found once. This chain joins TRBV14 and TRBJ1-3, with unresolved D. Trimming pared 1 base from V and 4 bases from J, leaving 14 bases between. Germline CDR1 is SGHDN and CDR2 is FVKESK. The CDR3 totals 16 residues. CDR3 coding DNA: TGTGCCAGCAGCCAAGTCCGGCGGGCAGGAGGAAACACCATATATTTT. It translates to CASSQVRRAGGNTIYF.

CDR3 sequence reads: CASSEVGSNYGYTF. CDR3 DNA: TGTGCCAGCAGTGAAGTGGGCAGTAACTATGGCTACACCTTC. The V and J genes are TRBV6-1 and TRBJ1-2; D not resolved. The CDR3 has 14 residues. V shed 1 base and J shed 1 base, with 7 bases lying between them. Per the germline V gene, CDR1 is MNHNS and CDR2 is SASEGT.

The chain uses TRBV7-2 and TRBJ2-2, with D possibly matching TRBD2 (6 bases). Germline CDR1 and CDR2: SGHTA and FQGNSA. With 3 bases removed from V and 5 bases from J, the gap between germline ends came to 10 bases. This CDR3 is 14 amino acids long. CDR3 sequence: CASSFGRSTGELFF. The DNA for the CDR3 is TGTGCCAGCAGCTTCGGGAGATCTACCGGGGAGCTGTTTTTT.

The CDR3 is CASSLLLSGRDTGELFF. CDR3 nucleotide sequence: TGTGCCAGCAGCTTACTTCTCTCGGGCAGGGACACCGGGGAGCTGTTTTTT. V and J are TRBV5-8 and TRBJ2-2; D perhaps matches TRBD1 (5 bases). CDR3 length equals 17 residues. Trimming took 2 bases from V and 3 from J, leaving 17 bases between them. Germline V CDR1 and CDR2: SGHTS, YDEGEE.

The table lists this clone with a count of one. The chain recombines TRBV10-2 with TRBJ2-1, with 15 bases matching TRBD2. Germline V gene sequence: CDR1 WSHSY, CDR2 SAAADI. Germline trimming cut 9 bases from V and 3 bases from J; bases unmatched to any gene: 3. The CDR3 extends over 15 amino acids. The CDR3 DNA reads as TGCGCCAGTGGACTAGCGGGGGGGTACTACAATGAGCAGTTCTTC. It encodes CASGLAGGYYNEQFF.

This clone was observed a handful of times. The chain has TRBV7-3 and TRBJ1-2; D is uncertain. Germline assignment: CDR1 SGHTA and CDR2 FQGTGA. Deletions cut 2 bases from V and 2 bases from J, with 15 bases between. The CDR3 runs to 16 residues. The DNA of the CDR3 is TGTGCCAGCAGCTTAGGCCCGCCAGGCAACAACTATGGCTACACCTTC. This codes for CASSLGPPGNNYGYTF. Complete variable domain (other parts from reference TRBV7-3 and TRBJ1-2): GAGVSQTPSNKVTEKGKYVELRCDPISGHTALYWYRQSLGQGPEFLIYFQGTGAADDSGLPNDRFFAVRPEGSVSTLKIQRTERGDSAVYLCASSLGPPGNNYGYTFGSGTRLTVV.

V gene TRBV19 combines with J gene TRBJ2-2; 7 bases line up with TRBD2. The CDR3 spans 17 residues. In germline, CDR1 is LNHDA, CDR2 SQIVND (reference sequence). Trimming cost V 1 base and J 5 bases; bases outside gene matches: 10. The CDR3 DNA is TGTGCCAGTAGTATAGTTTCGGCTCGGGGAGGGACCGGGGAGCTGTTTTTT. It specifies CASSIVSARGGTGELFF.

The J gene is TRBJ2-7, the V gene TRBV10-3; D not resolved. CDR3 length equals 14 residues. CDR1 ENHRY and CDR2 SYGVKD come from the germline V gene. Trimming removed 6 bases at V and 2 bases at J, with 14 bases between. The CDR3 nucleotides are TGTGCCATCAGCGAGGTACGAGGAACCTACGAGCAGTACTTC. Translating it yields CAISEVRGTYEQYF.

This chain connects TRBV7-3 to TRBJ2-1; weak D call: TRBD1 (6 bases). In germline, CDR1 is SGHTA, CDR2 FQGTGA. Trimming stripped 0 bases from V and 2 bases from J, with 11 bases between. The CDR3 contains 16 residues. DNA of the CDR3: TGTGCCAGCAGCTTAACTACAGGGCTCCCCTACAATGAGCAGTTCTTC. Translation: CASSLTTGLPYNEQFF. The complete variable domain, with remaining parts taken from reference TRBV7-3 and TRBJ2-1, reads GAGVSQTPSNKVTEKGKYVELRCDPISGHTALYWYRQSLGQGPEFLIYFQGTGAADDSGLPNDRFFAVRPEGSVSTLKIQRTERGDSAVYLCASSLTTGLPYNEQFFGPGTRLTVL.

CDR3 sequence: CAWSVYGSGAYEQYF. The CDR3 DNA is TGTGCCTGGAGTGTATACGGGTCGGGGGCCTACGAGCAGTACTTC. The chain has TRBV30 and TRBJ2-7, with TRBD2 as a possible D gene (6 bases). Germline-derived CDR1 and CDR2 are GTSNPN and SVGIG (reference sequence). CDR3 size: 15 residues. The V and J ends lost 0 bases and 2 bases respectively, with 14 bases between them.

CDR3 region: CASSQAGRGYGYTF. In nucleotides, the CDR3 is TGCGCCAGCAGCCAAGCAGGGCGAGGATATGGCTACACCTTC. The V gene is TRBV4-1, the J gene TRBJ1-2, with TRBD1 as a possible D gene (5 bases). The CDR3 runs 14 residues. From germline, CDR1 is MGHRA and CDR2 YSYEKL. V was pared by 1 base and J by 5 bases, with 11 bases between.

This rearrangement joins TRBV9 to TRBJ2-7, with 13 positions matching TRBD2. Germline loops: CDR1 SGDLS, CDR2 YYNGEE. V was pared by 4 bases and J by 5 bases, with 3 bases of the junction left unmatched. The CDR3 loop spans 14 amino acids. The CDR3 nucleotides are TGTGCCAGCAGCCCTGGGACTAGCGGGAACGAGCAGTACTTC. Residues: CASSPGTSGNEQYF.

Only one count was recorded for this clone. This chain joins TRBV13 and TRBJ2-7; 12 nucleotides line up with TRBD2. The CDR3 is 16 residues long. The germline gives CDR1 PRHDT, CDR2 FYEKMQ (reference sequence). V dropped 4 bases and J dropped 3; count of bases not matched to a gene: 7. The CDR3 DNA reads TGTGCCAGCAGCTCAAGGACTAGCGGGGCCAACTACGAGCAGTACTTC. This sequence encodes CASSSRTSGANYEQYF.

CDR3 nucleotides: TGCGCCAGCAGTCGGACTAGCGCAACAGAGACCCAGTACTTC. This sequence encodes CASSRTSATETQYF. This sequence joins TRBV5-1 and TRBJ2-5; 9 positions agree with TRBD2. With V trimmed by 5 bases and J by 4 bases, 6 bases remained unmatched. CDR1 SGHRS and CDR2 YFSETQ come from the germline V gene. This CDR3 spans 14 amino acids.

V usage is TRBV2 and J usage is TRBJ2-2; 11 positions match TRBD1. CDR1 SNHLY and CDR2 FYNNEI come from the germline V gene. V dropped 7 bases and J dropped 6; count of bases not matched to a gene: 7. This CDR3 spans 15 amino acids. As DNA, the CDR3 is TGTGCCAGCAACGGACAGGGGGCGCTCCCCGGGGAGCTGTTTTTT. Translated, it gives CASNGQGALPGELFF.

V usage is TRBV2 and J usage is TRBJ2-5; D possibly corresponds to TRBD1 (7 bases). Trimming removed 11 bases from V and 5 bases from J, with 21 bases in between. CDR1 is SNHLY and CDR2 is FYNNEI in the germline V gene. The CDR3 sequence is 14 residues long. CDR3 DNA: TGTGCCGGAAGGGACAGCGCGGGGCTGGAGACCCAGTACTTC. It yields the protein CAGRDSAGLETQYF.

The chain recombines TRBV27 with TRBJ2-5, with D possibly being TRBD1 (5 bases). Germline V lookup: CDR1 MNHEY, CDR2 SMNVEV (reference sequence). This CDR3 has 15 residues. V gave up 7 bases and J gave up 1 base, with 16 bases separating them. The DNA of the CDR3 is TGTGCCAGCAAACCCCTTAGGGGCCTCCAAGAGACCCAGTACTTC. Amino acid sequence: CASKPLRGLQETQYF.